One sample yielded the 7 T cell receptor beta chains listed below, sequenced in a study of patients and donors after allogeneic stem cell transplantation. TCRdb recomputed calls from the RT-PCR reads with MiXCR, one row per CDR3 protein. The data contain around 70,000 distinct CDR3 sequences, about 25% of them seen just once; the ten biggest clones take up less than 30%. Input material: blood, either unsorted or a sorted T cell fraction (not recorded which). These receptors were taken from a human donor who was either an allogeneic HSCT recipient or a stem cell or donor lymphocyte infusion donor (not recorded which). It is not recorded whose cells these are; they may come from a transplant donor.

The chain couples TRBV5-1 to TRBJ2-3; weak D call: TRBD1 (5 bases). This CDR3 has 15 residues. Looked up from germline, CDR1 is SGHRS and CDR2 is YFSETQ. Trimming left V 0 bases short and J 1 base short, with 9 bases between. Here the CDR3 reads CASSLDQTGTDTQYF. DNA for the CDR3: TGCGCCAGCAGCTTGGACCAGACAGGCACAGATACGCAGTATTTT.

The chain links TRBV5-1 to TRBJ2-2; D gene uncertain. The CDR3 extends over 12 amino acids. Germline loops: CDR1 SGHRS, CDR2 YFSETQ. V shed 3 bases and J shed 1 base, with 1 base lying between them. CDR3 sequence: CASSWNTGELFF. The CDR3 nucleotides read TGCGCCAGCAGCTGGAACACCGGGGAGCTGTTTTTT. Together with reference TRBV5-1 and TRBJ2-2, the CDR3 gives the full variable domain: KAGVTQTPRYLIKTRGQQVTLSCSPISGHRSVSWYQQTPGQGLQFLFEYFSETQRNKGNFPGRFSGRQFSNSRSEMNVSTLELGDSALYLCASSWNTGELFFGEGSRLTVL.

The CDR3 nucleotides read TGTGCCAGTAGTATCGACAGCTACGAGCAGTACTTC. Translation gives CASSIDSYEQYF. The chain is built from TRBV19 and TRBJ2-7, with D tentatively TRBD1 (5 bases). The CDR3 has 12 amino acids. Germline CDR1 is LNHDA and CDR2 is SQIVND (reference sequence). Trimming removed 3 bases from V and 3 bases from J, with 6 bases in between.

The V gene is TRBV20-1, the J gene TRBJ1-1; tentatively, D is TRBD1 (6 bases). The CDR3 is 13 residues long. Trimming stripped 2 bases from V and 0 bases from J, with 7 bases between. Germline V gene lookup returns CDR1 DFQATT and CDR2 SNEGSKA (reference sequence). The CDR3: CSARQGMNTEAFF. CDR3 nucleotides: TGCAGTGCTAGACAGGGGATGAACACTGAAGCTTTCTTT.

This clonotype was seen a few times. The J gene is TRBJ2-5, the V gene TRBV7-9; tentative D call: TRBD2 (6 bases). V gave up 1 base and J gave up 2 bases, with 17 bases separating them. Germline V CDR1 and CDR2: SEHNR, FQNEAQ (reference sequence). This CDR3 is built from 17 residues. The CDR3 loop is CASSLVSWKGGQETQYF. In nucleotides, the CDR3 is TGTGCCAGCAGCTTAGTAAGTTGGAAGGGAGGACAAGAGACCCAGTACTTC.

This clonotype was detected ten times or more. The chain has TRBV2 and TRBJ2-5; tentatively, D is TRBD1 (5 bases). Germline CDR1 and CDR2: SNHLY and FYNNEI. V was trimmed by 4 bases and J by 2 bases, leaving 11 bases between them. The CDR3 is 14 residues long. CDR3 protein: CASSGVDRQETQYF. CDR3 DNA: TGTGCCAGCAGTGGAGTTGACAGACAAGAGACCCAGTACTTC.

This chain joins TRBV13 and TRBJ1-4, with D tentatively TRBD1 (5 bases). The CDR3 is 13 residues long. Germline V CDR1 and CDR2: PRHDT, FYEKMQ (reference sequence). Trimming took off 5 bases at V and 7 bases at J, with 11 bases between the two ends. The DNA of the CDR3 is TGTGCCAGCAGCCTGAAGCAGGGTGAAAAACTGTTTTTT. It codes for CASSLKQGEKLFF.